This TCR beta chain is from a study of cytomegalovirus exposure and HLA in healthy donors. The V end was cut by 3 bases, the J end by 4 bases, with 12 bases between. Looked up from germline, CDR1 is MGHDK and CDR2 is SYGVNS. CDR3 size: 14 residues. A remark on this clone: No antigen is known for it.

The study, taken as a whole, reports: What a later analysis reportedly showed was that an Asian-associated ancestry cluster had fewer N-insertions than the approximately 670-donor mean. Reported performance of the classifier showed diagnosis of cytomegalovirus status with high specificity and sensitivity.

The PCR employed 60 Vbeta primers together with 13 Jbeta primers. This table comes from immunoSEQ multiplex PCR, and its TCRdb copy is limited to in-frame clones, with some not included. The top ten clones hold roughly 1.3% of a sample with 150,000 to 200,000 clones, around four fifths of them seen once. Nominally healthy donors provided the samples, though records likely missed some immune exposures. V gene TRBV25-1 combines with J gene TRBJ1-2; no clear D. The sample taken for sequencing was PBMCs. The receptor comes from a woman aged 45-60 years in good health and CMV-seronegative. For the CDR3, the DNA is TGTGCCAGCAGTGATACCGTCTACGGCTATGGCTACACCTTC. This translates into CASSDTVYGYGYTF.